The 21 T cell receptor beta chains below were found in one sample sequenced in a study of blood T cell repertoires in COVID-19. Sequencing was performed with immunoSEQ multiplex PCR; in TCRdb, only in-frame clones are kept and a portion is missing. Among roughly 180,000 clones listed, around 82% were seen once. The sample consisted of PBMCs or T cells enriched from blood (not recorded which). Receptors were obtained from a woman in her 50s in a cohort exposed to, infected with or recovered from COVID-19 (not recorded which).

The chain recombines TRBV28 with TRBJ2-2, with TRBD1 matching 8 bases. After removal of 5 bases from V and 0 bases from J, the junction contained 2 bases not matched to a gene. Germline loops: CDR1 MDHEN, CDR2 SYDVKM. The CDR3 is made up of 15 amino acids. This chain's CDR3 is CASSLTGANTGELFF. CDR3 bases: TGTGCCAGCAGTCTGACAGGGGCGAACACCGGGGAGCTGTTTTTT. The whole variable domain, remainder taken from reference TRBV28 and TRBJ2-2, is DVKVTQSSRYLVKRTGEKVFLECVQDMDHENMFWYRQDPGLGLRLIYFSYDVKMKEKGDIPEGYSVSREKKERFSLILESASTNQTSMYLCASSLTGANTGELFFGEGSRLTVL.

The V and J genes are TRBV2 and TRBJ2-4; TRBD2 matches 9 bases. From germline, CDR1 is SNHLY and CDR2 FYNNEI. After removal of 1 base from V and 5 bases from J, the junction contained 3 bases not matched to a gene. The CDR3 spans 15 residues. The CDR3 bases are TGTGCCAGCAGTGAAGGTAGCGGGGGACAAAACATTCAGTACTTC. It is translated as CASSEGSGGQNIQYF.

The chain employs TRBV18 and TRBJ2-2; 7 nucleotides line up with TRBD2. Germline V CDR1 and CDR2: KGHSH, LQKENI. J lost 2 bases, V lost 0 bases, and 6 bases had no gene match. The CDR3 extends over 17 amino acids. The CDR3 here is CASSPPPAGTNTGELFF. CDR3 coding DNA: TGTGCCAGCTCACCACCGCCAGCGGGGACCAACACCGGGGAGCTGTTTTTT.

This chain links TRBV9 with TRBJ2-1; 9 bases are shared with TRBD1. The junction had 4 bases not matched to a gene; V was cut back by 3 bases and J by 6 bases. The CDR3 runs 14 residues. Germline V gene data show CDR1 as SGDLS and CDR2 as YYNGEE. The CDR3 sequence: CASSAGQGRNEQFF. CDR3 sequence (DNA): TGTGCCAGCAGCGCGGGACAGGGTCGCAATGAGCAGTTCTTC.

This chain uses TRBV3-1 (or the pseudogene TRBV3-2) with TRBJ2-1; TRBD1 might be the D (5 bases). Germline loops: CDR1 LGHDT, CDR2 YNNKEL (reference sequence). V gave up 0 bases and J gave up 1 base, with 16 bases separating them. The CDR3 covers 18 residues. CDR3 DNA sequence: TGTGCCAGCAGCCAAGATCAGGGTGTATACGGATCCTACAATGAGCAGTTCTTC. Protein sequence: CASSQDQGVYGSYNEQFF.

For the CDR3, the DNA is TGTGCCAGCAGCGCCAGGGCGCCGGGGGGGAGTTCAGATACGCAGTATTTT. Protein: CASSARAPGGSSDTQYF. The rearrangement links TRBV7-6 to TRBJ2-3; 8 bases map to TRBD2. J gave up 4 bases and V 5 bases, and 14 bases lay outside the gene matches. The CDR3 is 17 amino acids. The germline V gene has CDR1 SGHVS and CDR2 FNYEAQ.

The chain uses TRBV2 and TRBJ2-7; D possibly corresponds to TRBD2 (5 bases). The CDR3 length is 11 residues. CDR1 SNHLY and CDR2 FYNNEI come from the germline V gene. Trimming stripped 6 bases from V and 3 bases from J, with 6 bases between. The DNA for the CDR3 is TGTGCCAGCAGCCGGGGCTACGAGCAGTACTTC. This codes for CASSRGYEQYF.

The chain joins TRBV27 to TRBJ2-3; TRBD2 matches at 11 bases. CDR3 length: 21 amino acids. From germline, CDR1 is MNHEY and CDR2 SMNVEV (reference sequence). The V segment lost 2 bases and the J segment 1 base; nucleotides outside the gene matches: 17. The CDR3 DNA sequence: TGTGCCAGCAGTTTAACCCGGACAGGGTGGGGGACTAGCGGACGCACAGATACGCAGTATTTT. It translates to CASSLTRTGWGTSGRTDTQYF.

This clone was observed a few times. The chain combines TRBV2 with TRBJ2-3; no clear D. Germline CDR1 is SNHLY and CDR2 is FYNNEI. The CDR3 runs to 14 residues. V gave up 5 bases and J gave up 2 bases, with 11 bases separating them. For the CDR3, the DNA is TGTGCCAGCAGTCCGGCGGAATTCACAGATACGCAGTATTTT. It translates to CASSPAEFTDTQYF.

The chain has TRBV6-5 and TRBJ1-1; 7 nucleotides line up with TRBD1. The CDR3 is 15 amino acids. J lost 1 base, V lost 7 bases, and 9 bases had no gene match. In germline, CDR1 is MNHEY, CDR2 SVGAGI. CDR3 region: CASTWGNRGNTEAFF. The CDR3 DNA follows: TGTGCCAGCACGTGGGGGAACAGGGGGAACACTGAAGCTTTCTTT.

V and J are TRBV11-2 and TRBJ1-2; D might be TRBD1 (5 bases). The germline V gene has CDR1 SGHAT and CDR2 FQNNGV. The CDR3 is 15 residues long. V was trimmed by 5 bases and J by 4 bases, leaving 17 bases between them. Here the CDR3 reads CASSATVESSYGYTF. CDR3 nucleotides: TGTGCCAGCAGCGCGACAGTTGAGAGCTCCTATGGCTACACCTTC.

This chain links TRBV29-1 with TRBJ2-3, with 12 bases identical to TRBD2. V shed 3 bases, J shed 3 bases, and the junction held 4 bases outside the gene matches. The CDR3 runs 15 residues. The germline V gene encodes CDR1 SQVTM and CDR2 ANQGSEA. The CDR3 loop is CSVETSGRGTDTQYF. In DNA form, the CDR3 reads TGCAGCGTTGAGACTAGCGGGAGAGGAACAGATACGCAGTATTTT.

The CDR3 bases are TGTGCCAGCAGACAAAGCGGGACCGGTCCTCTCAATGAGCAGTTCTTC. Translation: CASRQSGTGPLNEQFF. V is TRBV3-1 (or the pseudogene TRBV3-2) and J is TRBJ2-1; 7 bases line up with TRBD2. The CDR3 runs to 16 residues. V shed 6 bases, J shed 6 bases, and the junction held 14 bases outside the gene matches. In germline, CDR1 is LGHDT, CDR2 YNNKEL (reference sequence).

The chain carries TRBV7-9 and TRBJ1-1, with TRBD1 identical over 8 bases. CDR3 length: 15 amino acids. The junction had 8 bases not matched to a gene; V was cut back by 5 bases and J by 3 bases. CDR1 and CDR2 from the germline V gene are SEHNR and FQNEAQ (reference sequence). The CDR3 protein is CASSAGQGGYTEAFF. The CDR3 DNA reads TGTGCCAGCAGCGCAGGACAGGGTGGGTACACTGAAGCTTTCTTT. Using reference TRBV7-9 and TRBJ1-1 for the parts outside the CDR3, the full variable domain is DTGVSQNPRHKITKRGQNVTFRCDPISEHNRLYWYRQTLGQGPEFLTYFQNEAQLEKSRLLSDRFSAERPKGSFSTLEIQRTEQGDSAMYLCASSAGQGGYTEAFFGQGTRLTVV.

This chain connects TRBV7-2 to TRBJ1-5; TRBD1 is a possible D gene (6 bases). Germline V CDR1 and CDR2: SGHTA, FQGNSA. V lost 2 bases and J lost 0, with 8 bases in between. This CDR3 has 15 residues. The CDR3 loop is CASSLRGYSNQPQHF. CDR3 sequence (DNA): TGTGCCAGCAGCTTAAGGGGGTATAGCAATCAGCCCCAGCATTTT.

The chain joins TRBV4-1 to TRBJ2-1, with 10 bases lining up with TRBD1. The length of the CDR3 is 16 residues. Germline V CDR1 and CDR2: MGHRA, YSYEKL. After removal of 3 bases from V and 5 bases from J, the junction contained 7 bases not matched to a gene. In nucleotides, the CDR3 is TGCGCCAGCAGCCACCCCCGGGACAGGGGCAACAATGAGCAGTTCTTC. It translates to CASSHPRDRGNNEQFF.

This clone has a handful of counts. V and J are TRBV3-1 (or the pseudogene TRBV3-2) and TRBJ2-3; the D gene is possibly TRBD2 (5 bases). The V gene's germline CDR1 is LGHDT and CDR2 YNNKEL (reference sequence). The CDR3 length is 14 residues. V shed 6 bases and J shed 0 bases, with 10 bases lying between them. The CDR3 region is CASRNGLSTDTQYF. CDR3 sequence (DNA): TGTGCCAGCAGGAACGGACTTAGCACAGATACGCAGTATTTT.

The J gene is TRBJ2-3, the V gene TRBV4-3; D may be TRBD1 (5 bases). The CDR3 loop spans 18 amino acids. V lost 0 bases to trimming and J lost 0 bases, with 16 bases between them. From germline, CDR1 is LGHNA and CDR2 YSLEER. In DNA form, the CDR3 reads TGCGCCAGCAGCCAAGATCTTGCTGCAGGGCATAGCACAGATACGCAGTATTTT. Amino acids: CASSQDLAAGHSTDTQYF.

The chain combines TRBV28 with TRBJ1-4, with a possible D match to TRBD1 (5 bases). The germline V and J ends were trimmed by 7 bases and 3 bases, with 15 bases remaining between them. The CDR3 consists of 15 residues. The germline gives CDR1 MDHEN, CDR2 SYDVKM. The CDR3, as DNA: TGTGCCAGCACCCTACCGGGGGTCGCTAATGAAAAACTGTTTTTT. Its translation: CASTLPGVANEKLFF.

V is TRBV4-2 and J is TRBJ2-3; 7 bases align to TRBD2. V lost 1 base and J lost 6; bases outside the gene matches: 13. Germline CDR1 reads LGHNA; CDR2 reads YNFKEQ. The CDR3 length is 17 residues. The CDR3 DNA sequence: TGTGCCAGCAGCCAAGGGGTGGGGGGGTGGCGTGATGATACGCAGTATTTT. Translated: CASSQGVGGWRDDTQYF.

CDR3 DNA sequence: TGTGCCAGCAGTGGTTGGGAAGGGGGCGGAGAGACCCAGTACTTC. This codes for CASSGWEGGGETQYF. The chain carries TRBV2 and TRBJ2-5; the match to TRBD1 covers 7 bases. Trimming took 4 bases from V and 4 from J; bases not matched to a gene: 9. The germline gives CDR1 SNHLY, CDR2 FYNNEI. This CDR3 region has 15 residues.